This T cell receptor (beta chain) was retrieved from a study of OX40 agonist ivuxolimab in advanced cancers. Turning to the study itself: Dose-escalation patients suffered from hepatocellular carcinoma, melanoma, renal cell or head and neck cancer.

Turning to this clone: Antigen unknown.

The V end was cut by 2 bases, the J end by 7 bases, with 9 bases between. CDR1 is SGDLS, CDR2 YYNGEE, per germline. This CDR3 is 13 amino acids long. Study observations and caveats: At 0.1 to 3.0 mg/kg, CD4+ and CD8+ blood T cells expanded clonally by week 6. The specificity for antigen of the expanded peripheral T cells was not determined.

Profiled with immunoSEQ multiplex PCR; TCRdb holds only in-frame clones, not every one. The table includes roughly 60,000 clones, 84% detected once. The sample here was CD4+ or CD8+ T cells sorted from blood, taken in a trial of the OX40 agonist ivuxolimab. The origin of this receptor is an adult with an advanced solid tumor such as melanoma, head and neck, liver or kidney cancer. The chain joins TRBV9 to TRBJ1-4; D remains unclear. The CDR3 region is CASSVGGSEKLFF. The DNA for the CDR3 is TGTGCCAGCAGCGTGGGAGGATCTGAAAAACTGTTTTTT.